This T cell receptor (beta chain) was captured in a study of cytomegalovirus exposure and HLA in healthy donors. Turning to the study itself: Roughly 85 million unique TCRs from HLA-typed donors were held in an early release of data.

With regard to this clone: As yet, its antigen is unknown.

Study-level points and caveats: Some TCR beta chains (over 150 of them) were listed as cytomegalovirus-associated. In a later analysis, a missense DCLRE1C variant was linked to TCR beta V- and J-gene trimming.

PCR used 60 Vbeta primers and 13 Jbeta primers. TCRdb's table, derived via immunoSEQ multiplex PCR, lists solely in-frame clones and lacks some. The sample shows 54,000 or so clones, around three fifths of them seen only once. Germline V lookup: CDR1 SGHNT, CDR2 YYREEE (reference sequence). This CDR3 region has 14 residues. The V and J ends lost 1 base and 5 bases respectively, with 12 bases between them. The specimen was PBMCs. The J gene is TRBJ1-1, the V gene TRBV5-4; D possibly corresponds to TRBD1 (5 bases). The sequence derives from a human donor in good health. The CDR3 sequence is CASSLKGTWTEAFF. The CDR3 nucleotides read TGTGCCAGCAGCTTGAAGGGGACTTGGACTGAAGCTTTCTTT.